The 20 T cell receptor beta chains in this list originate from one sample, sequenced in a study of T cell responses to AZD1222 COVID-19 vaccine. Sequencing was performed with immunoSEQ multiplex PCR; in TCRdb, only in-frame clones are kept and a portion is missing. The repertoire holds 190,000 or so clones, 90% to 95% seen once, with 0.9% to 1.1% in the top ten. Sequencing used peripheral blood, obtained 28 days after the second AZD1222 dose. Receptor source: an adult who received the AZD1222 COVID-19 vaccine.

The J gene is TRBJ2-3, the V gene TRBV3-1 (or the pseudogene TRBV3-2), with D possibly TRBD2 on 5 matching bases. Trimming shortened V by 0 bases and J by 10 bases, and 8 bases separated the two germline ends. This CDR3 comprises 12 residues. Per germline, CDR1 LGHDT and CDR2 YNNKEL (reference sequence). The CDR3 DNA sequence: TGTGCCAGCAGCCAAGAGAGGGCGGCGCAGTATTTT. This gives the protein CASSQERAAQYF.

The J gene is TRBJ1-1, the V gene TRBV5-4, with a possible D match to TRBD1 (5 bases). The V end was cut by 3 bases, the J end by 0 bases, with 15 bases between. This CDR3 is 16 amino acids long. CDR1 is SGHNT and CDR2 is YYREEE in the germline V gene (reference sequence). In DNA, the CDR3 is TGTGCCAGCAGCTCCCCTATCGGGACGGTGAACACTGAAGCTTTCTTT. Translated, it gives CASSSPIGTVNTEAFF.

The chain recombines TRBV24-1 with TRBJ2-7, with D maybe TRBD1 (5 bases). The CDR3 has 15 amino acids. CDR1 and CDR2 (germline): KGHDR, SFDVKD. The V and J ends lost 5 bases and 2 bases respectively, with 15 bases between them. CDR3 bases: TGTGCCACCAGTGTATCCGGTGACAGAGCCTACGAGCAGTACTTC. Residues: CATSVSGDRAYEQYF.

The chain couples TRBV5-1 to TRBJ2-3, with a possible D match to TRBD2 (5 bases). The germline V and J ends were trimmed by 4 bases and 2 bases, with 14 bases remaining between them. CDR1 and CDR2 (germline): SGHRS, YFSETQ. This CDR3 has 15 residues. CDR3 sequence (DNA): TGCGCCAGCAGCCCCTCCGGGGAGTACACAGATACGCAGTATTTT. Amino acids: CASSPSGEYTDTQYF.

This clone showed up just once. V is TRBV7-6 and J is TRBJ1-6; 7 nucleotides match TRBD1. Trimming cost V 3 bases and J 6 bases; bases outside gene matches: 5. The CDR3 is 15 residues long. Germline-derived CDR1 and CDR2 are SGHVS and FNYEAQ. The DNA for the CDR3 is TGTGCCAGCAGCTTGTACCGGGACAGTAATTCACCCCTCCACTTT. This gives the protein CASSLYRDSNSPLHF.

The chain employs TRBV2 and TRBJ1-3; TRBD1 matches 7 bases. This CDR3 has 13 residues. Germline loops: CDR1 SNHLY, CDR2 FYNNEI. Trimming removed 11 bases from V and 1 base from J; junction bases left unmatched: 5. The DNA of the CDR3 is TGTGCCGGAACAGGGGTATCTGGAAACACCATATATTTT. Encoded protein: CAGTGVSGNTIYF.

The chain combines TRBV5-1 with TRBJ1-3; D might be TRBD1 (5 bases). The ends were cut back, 2 bases at V and 0 bases at J, with 12 bases in the middle. CDR3 length: 16 amino acids. Germline V gene sequence: CDR1 SGHRS, CDR2 YFSETQ. CDR3 bases: TGCGCCAGCAGCTTCAGGGAGAGCTACTCTGGAAACACCATATATTTT. Amino acid sequence: CASSFRESYSGNTIYF.

This rearrangement joins TRBV7-9 to TRBJ1-6; D possibly corresponds to TRBD1 (6 bases). This CDR3 is built from 17 residues. From germline, CDR1 is SEHNR and CDR2 FQNEAQ (reference sequence). Trimming pared 3 bases from V and 4 bases from J, leaving 16 bases between. CDR3: CASSLGGPTSYNSPLHF. The CDR3 nucleotides are TGTGCCAGCAGCTTGGGGGGCCCGACTTCTTATAATTCACCCCTCCACTTT.

This chain links TRBV14 with TRBJ2-1; D ambiguous. Between the trimmed V and J ends, which lost 3 bases and 10 bases, there was a span of 16 bases. CDR1 and CDR2 from the germline V gene are SGHDN and FVKESK. This CDR3 has 14 amino acids. The CDR3 loop is CASSQGYFVGEQFF. The CDR3 DNA follows: TGTGCCAGCAGCCAGGGTTATTTCGTCGGAGAGCAGTTCTTC.

The chain is built from TRBV19 and TRBJ1-5; no clear D gene. V was shortened by 7 bases and J by 7 bases, with 23 bases between the two germline ends. Looked up from germline, CDR1 is LNHDA and CDR2 is SQIVND (reference sequence). CDR3 length equals 16 residues. In DNA, the CDR3 is TGTGCCAGTACAGTCAAGGCCTTGCCTCCAGAACAGCCCCAGCATTTT. It specifies CASTVKALPPEQPQHF.

The chain recombines TRBV6-1 with TRBJ1-2, with D unresolved. CDR1 MNHNS and CDR2 SASEGT come from the germline V gene. The CDR3 is made up of 16 amino acids. Trimming took 3 bases from V and 0 from J, leaving 14 bases between them. The CDR3 coding sequence is TGTGCCAGCAGTGACGAAAATCCACAAACTAACTATGGCTACACCTTC. Protein: CASSDENPQTNYGYTF.

Here the CDR3 DNA reads TGCGCCAGCAGCTTGGAGGTGCTCGGGACGGTCTCTGGAAACACCATATATTTT. Translation gives CASSLEVLGTVSGNTIYF. The chain links TRBV5-1 to TRBJ1-3; TRBD1 is a possible D gene (5 bases). Deletions cut 0 bases from V and 0 bases from J, with 16 bases between. CDR1 and CDR2 (germline): SGHRS, YFSETQ. The CDR3 is made up of 18 amino acids.

The chain couples TRBV18 to TRBJ1-6, with TRBD1 as a possible D gene (5 bases). Germline CDR1 reads KGHSH; CDR2 reads LQKENI. The CDR3 is 16 amino acids. V was clipped by 0 bases and J by 1 base, with 7 bases between them. The CDR3 coding sequence is TGTGCCAGCTCACCACCTCAGGGATCCTATAATTCACCCCTCCACTTT. It is translated as CASSPPQGSYNSPLHF.

This chain links TRBV7-2 with TRBJ1-1, with TRBD1 identical over 9 bases. The junction had 6 bases not matched to a gene; V was cut back by 0 bases and J by 10 bases. The CDR3 covers 14 residues. Germline V gene sequence: CDR1 SGHTA, CDR2 FQGNSA. The CDR3 region is CASSLATGGTGAFF. CDR3 DNA: TGTGCCAGCAGCTTAGCGACAGGGGGTACGGGAGCTTTCTTT. The whole variable domain, filled in from reference TRBV7-2 and TRBJ1-1, reads GAGVSQSPSNKVTEKGKDVELRCDPISGHTALYWYRQSLGQGLEFLIYFQGNSAPDKSGLPSDRFSAERTGGSVSTLTIQRTQQEDSAVYLCASSLATGGTGAFFGQGTRLTVV.

In this sample, this clone turned up once. The rearrangement links TRBV15 to TRBJ2-1, with D possibly TRBD2 on 7 matching bases. V lost 5 bases to trimming and J lost 9 bases, with 14 bases between them. The CDR3 extends over 13 amino acids. Germline V gene lookup returns CDR1 LNHNV and CDR2 YYDKDF (reference sequence). Here the CDR3 reads CATSPGGRSEQFF. CDR3 sequence (DNA): TGTGCCACCAGCCCGGGGGGCCGAAGTGAGCAGTTCTTC.

The rearrangement joins TRBV7-3 to TRBJ2-3; D gene unclear. Trimming left V 5 bases short and J 3 bases short, with 21 bases between. CDR1 and CDR2 (germline): SGHTA, FQGTGA. The CDR3 extends over 17 amino acids. The DNA of the CDR3 is TGTGCCAGCAGCCCCACACGCGGATCCCCATATACAGATACGCAGTATTTT. It translates to CASSPTRGSPYTDTQYF.

The rearrangement uses TRBV7-3 and TRBJ2-1, with 7 bases matching TRBD2. Germline CDR1 reads SGHTA; CDR2 reads FQGTGA. The CDR3 runs 15 residues. With 1 base clipped from V and 0 bases from J, the junction kept 0 bases outside the gene matches. CDR3 sequence reads: CASSLRGGSYNEQFF. CDR3 DNA sequence: TGTGCCAGCAGCTTAAGGGGGGGCTCCTACAATGAGCAGTTCTTC. The full variable domain, in which reference TRBV7-3 and TRBJ2-1 provide the parts outside the CDR3, is GAGVSQTPSNKVTEKGKYVELRCDPISGHTALYWYRQSLGQGPEFLIYFQGTGAADDSGLPNDRFFAVRPEGSVSTLKIQRTERGDSAVYLCASSLRGGSYNEQFFGPGTRLTVL.

The chain employs TRBV7-2 and TRBJ2-7, with D unclear. With 1 base removed from V and 6 bases from J, the gap between germline ends came to 4 bases. Germline V gene lookup returns CDR1 SGHTA and CDR2 FQGNSA. This CDR3 contains 11 residues. CDR3 coding DNA: TGTGCCAGCAGCTTAGTTGGCGAGCAGTACTTC. Protein product: CASSLVGEQYF.

This clone was seen a single time. V and J are TRBV11-2 and TRBJ2-7; 7 positions match TRBD2. V shed 2 bases, J shed 4 bases, and the junction held 5 bases outside the gene matches. CDR3 length: 14 residues. CDR1 is SGHAT and CDR2 is FQNNGV in the germline V gene. The DNA for the CDR3 is TGTGCCAGCAGCTTATCGGGGGGTGGGTACGAGCAGTACTTC. It translates to CASSLSGGGYEQYF.

V usage is TRBV27 and J usage is TRBJ2-1; D gene ambiguous. V gave up 5 bases and J gave up 9 bases, with 11 bases separating them. This CDR3 has 12 residues. Germline-derived CDR1 and CDR2 are MNHEY and SMNVEV (reference sequence). In nucleotides, the CDR3 is TGTGCCAGCAGTAATCCCCCCGGTGAGCAGTTCTTC. It translates to CASSNPPGEQFF.